The T cell receptor (beta chain) under discussion was sequenced for a study of T cell responses to AZD1222 COVID-19 vaccine. About the study: Second-dose schedules of about 4 or about 12 weeks were combined. Study-wide findings and caveats: Females outnumbered males among donors, who were mostly white British; clonal diversity was possibly underestimated. Reportedly, nearly half of unique spike TCRs recognized epitopes outside B.1.351/B.1.1.7 mutations.

The CDR3 has 15 residues. In germline, CDR1 is KGHSH, CDR2 LQKENI. V was clipped by 6 bases and J by 4 bases; unmatched bases: 8. As for this clone: Its antigen is not known.

Here immunoSEQ multiplex PCR was the method, and the copy in TCRdb shows in-frame clones only, minus some. This table has 110,000 or so clones, approximately 90% appearing once. The rearrangement joins TRBV18 to TRBJ1-2; TRBD1 matches at 10 bases. The receptor was isolated from an adult in good health. The sample consisted of peripheral blood, taken on day 0 of AZD1222 vaccination. The CDR3 here is CASSGLRTGGYGYTF. In DNA, the CDR3 is TGTGCCAGCTCCGGACTTAGGACAGGGGGCTATGGCTACACCTTC.